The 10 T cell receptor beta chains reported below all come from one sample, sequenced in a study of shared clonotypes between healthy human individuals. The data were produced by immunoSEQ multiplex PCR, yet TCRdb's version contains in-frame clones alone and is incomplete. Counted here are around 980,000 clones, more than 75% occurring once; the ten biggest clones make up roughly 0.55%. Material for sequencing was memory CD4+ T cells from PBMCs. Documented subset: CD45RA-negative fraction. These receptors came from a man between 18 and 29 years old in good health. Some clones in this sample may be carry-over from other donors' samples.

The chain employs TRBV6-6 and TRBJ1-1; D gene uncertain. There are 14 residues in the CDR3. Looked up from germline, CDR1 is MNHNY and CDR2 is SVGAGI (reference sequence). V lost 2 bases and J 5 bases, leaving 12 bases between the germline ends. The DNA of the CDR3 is TGTGCCAGCAGTTACCCCGGTCCAAAGACTGAAGCTTTCTTT. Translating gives CASSYPGPKTEAFF.

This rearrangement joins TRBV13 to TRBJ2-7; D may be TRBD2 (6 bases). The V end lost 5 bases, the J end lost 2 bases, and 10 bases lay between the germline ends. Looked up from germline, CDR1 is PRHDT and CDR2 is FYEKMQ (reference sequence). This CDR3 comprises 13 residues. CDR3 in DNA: TGTGCCAGCAGCCGAGGACTAACCTACGAGCAGTACTTC. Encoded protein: CASSRGLTYEQYF.

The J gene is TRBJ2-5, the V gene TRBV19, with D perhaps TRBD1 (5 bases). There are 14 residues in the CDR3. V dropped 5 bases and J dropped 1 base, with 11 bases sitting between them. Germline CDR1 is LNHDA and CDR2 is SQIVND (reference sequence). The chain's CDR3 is CASSARTPQETQYF. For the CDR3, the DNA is TGTGCCAGTAGTGCCAGGACACCCCAAGAGACCCAGTACTTC.

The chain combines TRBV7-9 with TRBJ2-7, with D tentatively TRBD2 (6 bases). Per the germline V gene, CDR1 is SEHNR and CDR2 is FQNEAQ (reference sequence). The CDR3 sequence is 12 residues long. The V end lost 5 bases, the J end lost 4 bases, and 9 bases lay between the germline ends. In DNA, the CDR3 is TGTGCCAGCAGCATCGGGACTTACGAGCAGTACTTC. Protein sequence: CASSIGTYEQYF. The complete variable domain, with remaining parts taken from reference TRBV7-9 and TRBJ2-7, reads DTGVSQNPRHKITKRGQNVTFRCDPISEHNRLYWYRQTLGQGPEFLTYFQNEAQLEKSRLLSDRFSAERPKGSFSTLEIQRTEQGDSAMYLCASSIGTYEQYFGPGTRLTVT.

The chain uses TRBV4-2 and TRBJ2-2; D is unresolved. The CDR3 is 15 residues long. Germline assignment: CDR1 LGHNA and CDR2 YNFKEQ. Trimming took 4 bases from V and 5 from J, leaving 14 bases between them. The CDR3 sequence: CASSPSPSGTGELFF. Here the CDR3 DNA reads TGTGCCAGCAGCCCTAGTCCCTCCGGGACCGGGGAGCTGTTTTTT.

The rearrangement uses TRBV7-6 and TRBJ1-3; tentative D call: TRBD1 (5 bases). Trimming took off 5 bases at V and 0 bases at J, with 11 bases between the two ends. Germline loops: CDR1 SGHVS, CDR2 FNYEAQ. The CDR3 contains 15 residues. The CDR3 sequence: CASSHTDSSGNTIYF. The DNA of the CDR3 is TGTGCCAGCAGCCACACCGACAGCTCTGGAAACACCATATATTTT. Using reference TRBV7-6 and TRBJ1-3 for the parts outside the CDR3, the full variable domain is GAGVSQSPRYKVTKRGQDVALRCDPISGHVSLYWYRQALGQGPEFLTYFNYEAQQDKSGLPNDRFSAERPEGSISTLTIQRTEQRDSAMYRCASSHTDSSGNTIYFGEGSWLTVV.

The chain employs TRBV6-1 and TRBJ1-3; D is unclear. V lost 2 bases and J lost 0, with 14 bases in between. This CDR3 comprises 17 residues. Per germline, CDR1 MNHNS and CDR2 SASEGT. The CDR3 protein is CASSEYFSGSSGNTIYF. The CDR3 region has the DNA TGTGCCAGCAGTGAATATTTCTCGGGGAGCTCTGGAAACACCATATATTTT.

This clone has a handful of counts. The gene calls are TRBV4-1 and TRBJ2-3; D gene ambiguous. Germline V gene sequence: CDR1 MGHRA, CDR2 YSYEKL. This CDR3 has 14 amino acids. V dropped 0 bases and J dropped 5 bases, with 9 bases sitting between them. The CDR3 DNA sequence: TGCGCCAGCAGCCAAGACAGTTCAAAAGATACGCAGTATTTT. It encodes CASSQDSSKDTQYF.

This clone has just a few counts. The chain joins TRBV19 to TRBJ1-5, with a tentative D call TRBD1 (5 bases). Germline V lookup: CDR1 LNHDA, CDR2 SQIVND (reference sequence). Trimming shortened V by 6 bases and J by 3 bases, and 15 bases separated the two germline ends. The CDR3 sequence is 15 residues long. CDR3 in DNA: TGTGCCAGTAGCCACATTCAGGGATTCAATCAGCCCCAGCATTTT. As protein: CASSHIQGFNQPQHF.

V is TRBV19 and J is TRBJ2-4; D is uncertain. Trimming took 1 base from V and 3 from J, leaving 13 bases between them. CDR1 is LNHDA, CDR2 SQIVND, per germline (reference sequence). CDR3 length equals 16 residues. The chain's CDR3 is CASSIVQLQLKNIQYF. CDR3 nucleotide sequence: TGTGCCAGTAGTATAGTTCAGCTACAACTCAAAAACATTCAGTACTTC. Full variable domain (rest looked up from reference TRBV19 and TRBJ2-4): DGGITQSPKYLFRKEGQNVTLSCEQNLNHDAMYWYRQDPGQGLRLIYYSQIVNDFQKGDIAEGYSVSREKKESFPLTVTSAQKNPTAFYLCASSIVQLQLKNIQYFGAGTRLSVL.